This T cell receptor (beta chain) appears in the sequencing data of a study of post-analysis software for immune sequencing data. On the study more broadly: Disease courses included relapsing-remitting, secondary progressive and progressive-relapsing multiple sclerosis.

This clonotype turned up a few times. As yet, its antigen is unknown. The CDR3 is 17 residues long. V lost 4 bases, J lost 0 bases, and 17 bases lay in between. The germline V gene has CDR1 SGDLS and CDR2 YYNGEE. The authors incorporated unique molecular identifiers into the TCR beta cDNA libraries. TCRdb passed the PCR reads through MiXCR, listing each CDR3 protein once. Of 170,000 or so distinct CDR3 sequences detected, 25% to 35% appear once; the ten largest clones hold approximately 1.4%. Notes on the study in general: With TRBV5-6, TRBV5-1 and TRBV20-1 included, about five TRBV segments were more frequent in patients than in controls. Normalized Chao1 diversity in multiple sclerosis patients fell significantly below that of controls.

The chain joins TRBV9 to TRBJ2-1, with D unresolved. Sequencing was performed on blood. This receptor was identified in a girl aged 5-17 years with multiple sclerosis. The CDR3 nucleotides read TGTGCCAGCAGCCGATCGACCGACGGGCCCTCCTACAATGAGCAGTTCTTC. Its protein is CASSRSTDGPSYNEQFF.